What follows describes a single T cell receptor (beta chain). In its sample, this clone was seen a few times. This clone's antigen is unknown. The sample holds no much larger clone one base away, and base qualities are not on file. The data belong to a study of beta chain features in type 1 diabetes (dated by TCRdb to the late 2010s). In the study overall: Mean age, gender distribution, total cell number and subset yield did not differ between patients and healthy donors. A total of 85 million to 140 million sorted cells were examined across all samples, and the number of cells per subset was strongly correlated with RNA yield. The study compared TCRB repertoires of sorted circulating CD4+ T cell subsets between recently diagnosed type 1 diabetes patients and matched healthy donors. Regulatory and stem cell-like memory subsets were isolated from only 8 patients and about 8 healthy donors, whereas naive and central memory subsets came from all 30 or so donors.

The entire isolated RNA was reverse transcribed using the High Capacity cDNA Reverse Transcription Kit, and thus expressed TCRB transcripts were sequenced. Stem cell-like memory T cell samples underwent survey-depth immunoSEQ sequencing, averaging roughly 1 million total reads per sample. After sorted cells were lysed in RLT buffer, RNA was extracted with DNase-treated RNeasy Micro or Mini kits, with the choice depending on cell number. To prevent cross-contamination, every cell subset was processed on its own, while patient and healthy donor samples were processed together. TCRB sequences were amplified from cDNA with the immunoSEQ multiplex PCR, producing 87-bp fragments spanning the CDR3 region. The amplicons were sequenced using the Illumina HiSeq platform. In the authors' own workflow: PCR bias was computationally corrected using synthetic template baselines, reads within Hamming distance 2 were collapsed, and singletons that could not be merged were discarded. By aligning reads against IMGT, V, D and J genes, CDR3 length, and insertions or deletions at six rearrangement sites were assigned. Within each subset, clonotype counts were normalized to sorted cell number, after which true diversity and Gini coefficients were computed with the tcR R package. Repertoire sharing was quantified using the overlap coefficient calculated on TCRB nucleotide sequences. TCRdb obtained this table from immuneACCESS and retained in-frame rearrangements with V and J assigned. These tables miss some clones; where compared with another copy, unresolved V genes account for less than half of the shortfall, and the remainder is unexplained. V and J calls and clone size follow that table, whereas D and trimming were derived from the DNA. This sample holds over 15,000 clones; 45% to 50% were observed only once. The ten most abundant clones make up approximately 0.42% of the sample.

Overall results and qualifications from the work: Only small numbers of individuals were included in the HLA sub-analyses, which left unresolved whether HLA type had any influence on TCRB rearrangement. The naive, central memory and regulatory TCRB repertoires appeared to resemble one another more closely among patients than among healthy donors. At VDJ recombination sites, type 1 diabetes patients had fewer insertions and more deleted nucleotides, which implies abnormalities in thymic rearrangement. A moderate but significant shortening of TCRB CDR3 length was observed in type 1 diabetes patients in all four CD4+ subsets. Shorter templates might be favored by PCR, yet because patient and control samples were amplified and corrected together, any such skew would affect both groups equally. Because cDNA was sequenced instead of genomic DNA, highly expressing activated cells could be over-represented, though the groups showed no difference in activation or CD3 levels.

Sequences LGHNA (CDR1) and YSLEER (CDR2) are obtained from the germline V gene. The junction carries 15 bases between V and J, which are trimmed by 0 bases and 4 bases respectively. The CDR3 sequence holds 16 residues, the cysteine and phenylalanine included. Only the CDR3 region is kept as DNA, spanning 48 bases read in frame from base 1. From each donor, a single peripheral blood sample of about 116 mL on average was drawn into heparinised tubes. A BD FACSAria II was used to sort naive, central memory, regulatory and stem cell-like memory CD4+ T cells with a panel that included CD45RO, CCR7, CD25, CD127, CD95 and CD27. Purity was above 95% for every sorted population. PBMCs were isolated right away by Lymphoprep density gradient centrifugation and were stained directly, without culture. To minimize batch effects, samples were stained and sorted in pairs, one healthy donor with one patient per experiment.

The receptor was derived from a man younger than 30 in good health. Sequences were obtained from stem cell memory CD4+ T cells from blood. The sample's cell subset or site label is to be understood as: stem cell-like memory CD4+ T cells. The rearrangement combines TRBV4-3 with TRBJ1-1, and the D gene may be TRBD1, 5 bases matching. Read as DNA, the sequence is TGCGCCAGCAGCCAAGAAGGTAGGGGATGGGGCACTGAAGCTTTCTTT. The translation is CASSQEGRGWGTEAFF.